The 9 T cell receptor beta chains below all came from one sample that was sequenced in a study of shared clonotypes between healthy human individuals. TCRdb's copy holds only in-frame clones and misses some; the assay was immunoSEQ multiplex PCR. Of 2 million to 3 million clones in the sample, around nine tenths were seen once. Sequencing was performed on naive CD4+ T cells sorted from blood. The sample's subset: CD45RA+ positively selected. The source of these receptors is a man in his late teens or twenties in good health.

Regarding this clone: Other DNA sequences in this specimen translate into the identical CDR3. The chain links TRBV19 to TRBJ1-1; D might be TRBD1 (6 bases). V was pared by 4 bases and J by 0 bases, with 9 bases between. Per the germline V gene, CDR1 is LNHDA and CDR2 is SQIVND (reference sequence). This CDR3 region has 14 residues. The CDR3 region is CASSKGQMNTEAFF. The DNA of the CDR3 is TGTGCCAGTAGTAAGGGACAAATGAACACTGAAGCTTTCTTT.

Here the CDR3 DNA reads TGTGCCAGCAGCTTCCTAGGGGCGGGACTAGCGGGAGTCGGCGAGCAGTACTTC. It yields the protein CASSFLGAGLAGVGEQYF. J is TRBJ2-7 and V is TRBV7-2; 14 nucleotides match TRBD2. The CDR3 contains 18 residues. The germline V gene encodes CDR1 SGHTA and CDR2 FQGNSA. The trim removed 3 bases at V and 6 bases at J, leaving 13 bases unmatched.

This chain connects TRBV2 to TRBJ2-1, with D possibly TRBD2 on 6 matching bases. V was pared by 0 bases and J by 6 bases, with 9 bases between. Germline assignment: CDR1 SNHLY and CDR2 FYNNEI. The CDR3 runs to 14 residues. CDR3 DNA: TGTGCCAGCAGTGAAGCACCGGGGGTCAATGAGCAGTTCTTC. Translating gives CASSEAPGVNEQFF.

The chain links TRBV10-1 to TRBJ1-1, with 7 bases fitting TRBD1. The V and J ends lost 8 bases and 4 bases, in that order; junction bases with no gene match: 13. Germline CDR1 is WNHNN and CDR2 is SYGVQD (reference sequence). This CDR3 spans 15 amino acids. Here the CDR3 reads CASAARGKRSTEAFF. The CDR3, as DNA: TGCGCCAGCGCCGCCAGGGGGAAGAGGAGCACTGAAGCTTTCTTT.

This chain joins TRBV11-1 and TRBJ1-6, with D maybe TRBD1 (5 bases). The CDR3 has 13 residues. Deletions cut 5 bases from V and 5 bases from J, with 7 bases between. Per germline, CDR1 SGHAT and CDR2 FQDESV (reference sequence). CDR3 DNA: TGTGCCAGCAGCCCAGGGAATAATTCACCCCTCCACTTT. Translated, it gives CASSPGNNSPLHF.

This chain connects TRBV10-1 to TRBJ1-1, with D maybe TRBD1 (6 bases). Trimming removed 3 bases at V and 2 bases at J, with 10 bases between. This CDR3 spans 14 amino acids. Germline V gene sequence: CDR1 WNHNN, CDR2 SYGVQD (reference sequence). The CDR3, as DNA: TGCGCCAGCAGTGAAAGGGGGTCTAACACTGAAGCTTTCTTT. Translation: CASSERGSNTEAFF.

The gene calls are TRBV6-5 and TRBJ1-6; 9 nucleotides match TRBD1. The CDR3 covers 15 residues. V trimming: 5 bases; J trimming: 7 bases; junction bases outside the gene matches: 6. Germline-derived CDR1 and CDR2 are MNHEY and SVGAGI. Here the CDR3 DNA reads TGTGCCAGCAGTCCCGGGACAGGGTTAAATTCACCCCTCCACTTT. Encoded protein: CASSPGTGLNSPLHF.

The V and J genes are TRBV11-1 and TRBJ1-6; possible D gene TRBD1, 6 bases. The CDR3 covers 16 residues. The V gene's germline CDR1 is SGHAT and CDR2 FQDESV (reference sequence). Trimming cost V 5 bases and J 10 bases, with 21 bases left between them. This chain's CDR3 is CASSPTGTPTRSPLHF. The CDR3 DNA reads TGTGCCAGCAGCCCCACCGGGACACCAACCCGATCACCCCTCCACTTT.

V and J are TRBV6-6 and TRBJ2-1, with 9 bases that match TRBD1. V shed 6 bases and J 6 bases; nucleotides not matched to a gene: 9. The V gene's germline CDR1 is MNHNY and CDR2 SVGAGI (reference sequence). The CDR3 sequence is 15 residues long. The CDR3 DNA is TGTGCCAGCAGACTGACCGGGACAGGGACCAATGAGCAGTTCTTC. This gives the protein CASRLTGTGTNEQFF.